Detailed here is one TCR beta chain. This clonotype came up many times. Its antigen remains undetermined. Base qualities are not at hand, and no much larger clone is one base apart. From its cysteine to its phenylalanine, the CDR3 spans 15 amino acids. The only DNA kept is the CDR3, 45 bases in frame from the first base. The germline V gene encodes CDR1 MDHEN and CDR2 SYDVKM. Germline trimming: 6 bases from V, 2 bases from J; junction bases outside gene matches: 6. The data originate from a study of T-cell reconstitution after alpha-beta-depleted transplantation in children (dated by TCRdb to 2016 to 2017). Notes on the research overall: Using TCR repertoire profiling, the study quantitatively followed how T-cell immune reconstitution unfolded in children after TCRalphabeta/CD19-depleted allogeneic hematopoietic cell transplantation.

Findings and caveats that apply to the study as a whole: Over the following months the frequencies of hyperexpanded clones went down, and after one year T-cell counts and TCRbeta diversity were mostly credited to newly produced T cells. About two months after transplant, the apparently early recovery of alphabetaT-cell counts reportedly depended on just several hundred clones that had expanded rapidly and came from non-depleted graft cells. In some patients, the high TCRbeta diversity seen at day 60 was put down to recipient T cells and intrathymic progenitors that had survived conditioning.

Preparation of the library involved PCR. Sequencing was carried out with an Illumina HiSeq 2500. TCR library preparation used molecular barcoding, with unique molecular identifiers applied to normalize quantification of the TCRbeta repertoire. The raw public reads went through TCRdb reprocessing: fastp at Q25, MiXCR clone calling, in-frame beta chains kept. Identical CDR3 proteins give one entry, which carries the most common genes and DNA. This sample holds about 97,000 distinct CDR3 sequences; approximately 6% were observed only once. Of the sample, roughly 6.1% falls within the top ten clones. The time point label here, explained by the study, means: day 60 (about 2 months) after transplantation. Per the publication, the treatment or condition label means: allogeneic hematopoietic cell transplantation with graft depleted of TCRalphabeta T cells and CD19 B cells. TCRalphabeta/CD19-depleted allogeneic hematopoietic cell grafts were given to the transplant recipients, all of whom were children.

The receptor's source is a female patient aged 2 to 10 who had a stem cell transplant for Fanconi anemia, so the T cells may come from the graft donor. The V gene is TRBV28 and the J gene is TRBJ2-1; TRBD1 lines up with 8 middle nucleotides. The sequences come from PBMCs, mostly from graft donor cells, collected 60 days after TCRalphabeta/CD19-depleted stem cell transplant. The DNA sequence is given as TGTGCCAGCAGCTCCCACAGGGGGGCCTACAATGAGCAGTTCTTC. The resulting protein is CASSSHRGAYNEQFF.